What follows describes a single T cell receptor (beta chain). The target antigen is unknown. TCRB transcripts that were expressed got sequenced, as all of the isolated RNA had been reverse transcribed. The data were produced by immunoSEQ multiplex PCR, yet TCRdb's version contains in-frame clones alone and is incomplete. The data show fewer than 200,000 clones, about 8.1% seen once. The data were taken from a study of beta chain features in type 1 diabetes. Study-level background: Cell yields, gender and age were similar in healthy donors and patients.

V was trimmed by 7 bases and J by 5 bases, leaving 20 bases between them. Germline V gene data show CDR1 as MNHNS and CDR2 as SASEGT. This CDR3 is 15 amino acids long. Whole-study findings and limits: TCRB CDR3 length was moderately but significantly reduced in all four CD4+ subsets of Type 1 diabetes patients. Among type 1 diabetes patients, VDJ junctions had fewer insertions and more deletions.

This chain links TRBV6-1 with TRBJ2-5, with a weak D call TRBD2 (6 bases). Sample: central memory CD4+ T cells from blood. This TCR was sampled from a man aged 18 to 30 in good health. The DNA for the CDR3 is TGTGCCAGCATGATGCGGACACAAGGAGGGGAGACCCAGTACTTC. Translated, it gives CASMMRTQGGETQYF.